This is a list of T cell receptor beta chains from one sample in a study of cytomegalovirus exposure and HLA in healthy donors. Produced via immunoSEQ multiplex PCR; TCRdb's table is partial and in-frame only. The sample lists about 190,000 clones, roughly 83% seen once, with 1.2% in the top ten. Material: PBMCs. These receptors were collected from a boy younger than 10 in good health and CMV-seronegative. The conserved cysteine and the conserved F or W are not part of the CDR3 here. D genes are given only for firm matches.

j_call | d_call | v_call | cdr3_aa
TRBJ1-6 | NA | TRBV30 | AWSVRGDNSPLH
TRBJ1-2 | NA | TRBV14 | ASSQEGEGTINYGYT
TRBJ1-1 | NA | TRBV18 | ASSPRGGVSMNTEAF
TRBJ1-2 | NA | TRBV6-1 | ASSEGAWGGVYGYT
TRBJ1-5 | NA | TRBV7-8 | ASSRSGQPQH
TRBJ2-7 | TRBD1 | TRBV7-2 | ASSLGRGTGDAYEQY
TRBJ2-1 | NA | TRBV18 | ASSQRDLEQF
TRBJ2-7 | TRBD2 | TRBV18 | ASSPPSGGLRYEQY
TRBJ2-1 | TRBD2 | TRBV19 | ASSTNLGTSGEQF
TRBJ1-2 | TRBD1 | TRBV19 | ATDASGTGGGYT
TRBJ1-1 | NA | TRBV13 | ASSLRGVRNTEAF
TRBJ2-7 | TRBD1 | TRBV27 | ASSPRDRFWEQY
TRBJ1-1 | TRBD1 | TRBV29-1 | SVAWDRVTEAF
TRBJ2-2 | NA | TRBV11-1 | ASSFDGRNTGELF
TRBJ2-3 | TRBD2 | TRBV14 | ASSQDGGTTMDTQY
TRBJ2-6 | NA | TRBV9 | ASSSGVWSMASGANVLT
TRBJ1-2 | NA | TRBV7-2 | ASSLELGAWYGYT
TRBJ1-4 | TRBD1 | TRBV15 | ATSRGTAFNEKLF
TRBJ1-4 | NA | TRBV5-1 | ASSLRGGGEKLF
TRBJ2-5 | NA | TRBV27 | ASTPLIGLAKETQY